The entry below gives a single TCR beta chain sequence along with its context. No antigen is known for it. The data derive from a study of cytomegalovirus exposure and HLA in healthy donors. The study, taken as a whole, reports: Among TCR sequences, most were rare, though some public TCRs appeared in many donors. Most of the CMV-associated TCR beta chains (in a later analysis) appeared to be HLA-restricted.

This CDR3 spans 12 amino acids. The V gene end was trimmed by 4 bases and the J gene end by 11 bases; junction bases not matched to a gene: 8. In germline, CDR1 is SGHRS, CDR2 YFSETQ. Amplification used 60 Vbeta primers and 13 Jbeta primers. Only in-frame clones appear in the TCRdb table, and some are missing; sequencing was by immunoSEQ multiplex PCR. The data contain 70,000 to 95,000 clones, over 65% of them singletons. The chain employs TRBV5-1 and TRBJ1-2, with 7 bases identical to TRBD1. Sequences were obtained from PBMCs. The TCR comes from a man aged 45 to 65 in good health and CMV-seronegative. CDR3 DNA: TGCGCCAGCAGCCTACCGGGACAGAGATACACCTTC. Its protein product is CASSLPGQRYTF.